The present T cell receptor beta chain was sequenced within a study of shared clonotypes between healthy human individuals. Broader study findings: Sampling was confined to blood; repertoires within tissues likely differ.

It was across several immunoSEQ plates that each subset's genomic DNA was evenly split. TCRdb's copy holds only in-frame clones and misses some; the assay was immunoSEQ multiplex PCR. The table shows a few million clones, with about 90% occurring only once. A word on this clone: Its target is unknown.

This CDR3 region has 16 residues. Trimming pared 5 bases from V and 1 base from J, leaving 16 bases between. CDR1 is SEHNR, CDR2 FQNEAQ, per germline (reference sequence). This rearrangement joins TRBV7-9 to TRBJ2-3; D may be TRBD2 (7 bases). The receptor comes from a man between 18 and 35 years old in good health. Some clones in this sample may be carry-over from other donors' samples. Sequenced sample: naive CD4+ T cells from PBMCs. Noted subset: CD45RA+ positively selected. The CDR3 protein is CASSPGGARRTDTQYF. The CDR3 nucleotides are TGTGCCAGCAGCCCTGGGGGGGCCCGTCGCACAGATACGCAGTATTTT.